The T cell receptor (beta chain) described here comes from a study of graft-versus-host responses after intestinal transplantation. Study background: Recipients received multivisceral, liver-intestinal, or isolated intestinal transplants. Each recipient received anti-thymocyte globulin induction, then tacrolimus and steroids for around 3 years.

In the case of this clone: What it binds is unknown.

The V gene end was trimmed by 4 bases and the J gene end by 7 bases; junction bases not matched to a gene: 3. In germline, CDR1 is SGHRS, CDR2 YFSETQ. The CDR3 contains 14 residues. Data came from immunoSEQ multiplex PCR; TCRdb stores just in-frame clones and leaves some out. The sample holds some 93,000 clones, about 91% seen once. Whole-study findings and limits: Early post-transplant HvG declines tracked with peak circulating GvH clone levels.

This material consisted of unstimulated CD8+ T cells sorted from spleen or lymph node cells, taken before intestinal transplant. The chain uses TRBV5-1 and TRBJ1-6; 9 positions match TRBD1. The TCR was taken from a human donor who received an intestinal transplant. CDR3 nucleotide sequence: TGCGCCAGCAGCCCTGGACAGGGGAATTCACCCCTCCACTTT. As protein: CASSPGQGNSPLHF.